The 10 T cell receptor beta chains listed next were all sequenced from one sample in a study of T-cell memory formation after mild COVID-19. TCRdb re-called the 5' RACE reads through MiXCR, storing one row per CDR3 protein. The sample has 550,000 to 600,000 distinct CDR3 sequences, about 20% seen once. Sequencing was carried out using PBMCs or a T cell subset sorted from them (not recorded which). These receptors all stem from an adult woman who had mild COVID-19 (a few samples of this study predate the infection). Cell type and time point are not known.

The rearrangement joins TRBV2 to TRBJ1-2, with D possibly TRBD1 on 5 matching bases. This CDR3 has 12 amino acids. The V end was cut by 7 bases, the J end by 8 bases, with 14 bases between. Looked up from germline, CDR1 is SNHLY and CDR2 is FYNNEI. The CDR3 here is CASTSQWGGYTF. As DNA, the CDR3 is TGTGCCAGCACTTCCCAGTGGGGCGGCTACACCTTC. The full variable domain, in which reference TRBV2 and TRBJ1-2 provide the parts outside the CDR3, is EPEVTQTPSHQVTQMGQEVILRCVPISNHLYFYWYRQILGQKVEFLVSFYNNEISEKSEIFDDQFSVERPDGSNFTLKIRSTKLEDSAMYFCASTSQWGGYTFGSGTRLTVV.

V and J are TRBV5-1 and TRBJ2-3; D unclear. Trimming left V 2 bases short and J 4 bases short, with 8 bases between. From germline, CDR1 is SGHRS and CDR2 YFSETQ. This CDR3 region has 13 residues. CDR3 coding DNA: TGCGCCAGCAGCTTTGGGCCGGCAGATACGCAGTATTTT. Protein: CASSFGPADTQYF.

This clonotype was seen a handful of times. The chain carries TRBV5-1 and TRBJ1-4; 7 positions match TRBD1. Trimming removed 1 base from V and 7 bases from J; junction bases left unmatched: 10. Germline values: CDR1 SGHRS, CDR2 YFSETQ. This CDR3 is built from 16 residues. The CDR3 nucleotides are TGCGCCAGCAGCTTGCAGGGTACAGGGGTCGGTGAAAAACTGTTTTTT. Protein sequence: CASSLQGTGVGEKLFF.

This clonotype was seen only a few times. This chain joins TRBV6-1 and TRBJ1-2; D gene uncertain. The CDR3 extends over 14 amino acids. In germline, CDR1 is MNHNS, CDR2 SASEGT. Trimming cost V 1 base and J 3 bases, with 9 bases left between them. The CDR3 reads CASSEGDSYYGYTF. The CDR3, as DNA: TGTGCCAGCAGTGAAGGTGACTCGTACTATGGCTACACCTTC.

The gene calls are TRBV6-2 or TRBV6-3 and TRBJ1-1; unclear D gene. Trimming removed 7 bases from V and 1 base from J, with 13 bases in between. Looked up from germline, CDR1 is MNHEY and CDR2 is SVGEGT. The length of the CDR3 is 14 residues. CDR3 loop: CASTKDPPNTEAFF. In DNA, the CDR3 is TGTGCCAGCACAAAAGACCCACCGAACACTGAAGCTTTCTTT.

The chain combines TRBV11-3 with TRBJ2-2; 9 bases are shared with TRBD1. The germline V gene has CDR1 SGHNT and CDR2 YENEEA. Trimming at V came to 4 bases and at J to 2 bases, leaving 8 bases not matched to a gene. This CDR3 has 17 amino acids. The CDR3 here is CASSSYPGQGNTGELFF. CDR3 DNA sequence: TGTGCCAGCAGCTCGTATCCGGGACAGGGTAACACCGGGGAGCTGTTTTTT.

This clonotype was detected ten times or more. V gene TRBV7-3 combines with J gene TRBJ2-1; D is ambiguous. Per germline, CDR1 SGHTA and CDR2 FQGTGA. V was cut by 0 bases and J by 1 base, with 10 bases left in between. The CDR3 has 16 residues. The CDR3: CASSLTSSSSYNEQFF. In nucleotides, the CDR3 is TGTGCCAGCAGCTTAACTAGCTCGAGTTCCTACAATGAGCAGTTCTTC.

This clonotype was counted between two and nine times. The CDR3 loop is CASSYADSYNNEQFF. CDR3 sequence (DNA): TGTGCCAGCAGTTATGCTGACAGTTACAACAATGAGCAGTTCTTC. The chain joins TRBV6-6 to TRBJ2-1, with D maybe TRBD1 (5 bases). CDR3 length: 15 amino acids. The ends were cut back, 3 bases at V and 5 bases at J, with 14 bases in the middle. Germline CDR1 and CDR2: MNHNY and SVGAGI (reference sequence).

J is TRBJ2-3 and V is TRBV11-2; TRBD2 aligns across 12 bases. There are 18 residues in the CDR3. Losses at the gene ends were 2 bases for V and 3 bases for J; bases not matched to a gene: 9. Germline V lookup: CDR1 SGHAT, CDR2 FQNNGV. CDR3 protein: CASSLTPLAGGRTDTQYF. In DNA form, the CDR3 reads TGTGCCAGCAGCTTAACCCCCCTAGCGGGGGGGAGGACAGATACGCAGTATTTT.

The chain carries TRBV18 and TRBJ2-1, with 9 nucleotides matching TRBD2. V was clipped by 6 bases and J by 6 bases; unmatched bases: 12. From germline, CDR1 is KGHSH and CDR2 LQKENI. CDR3 length: 16 amino acids. The CDR3 protein is CASSPLAGASPNEQFF. DNA of the CDR3: TGTGCCAGCTCGCCTTTAGCGGGAGCGAGCCCCAATGAGCAGTTCTTC. Combining the CDR3 with reference TRBV18 and TRBJ2-1 gives the whole variable domain NAGVMQNPRHLVRRRGQEARLRCSPMKGHSHVYWYRQLPEEGLKFMVYLQKENIIDESGMPKERFSAEFPKEGPSILRIQQVVRGDSAAYFCASSPLAGASPNEQFFGPGTRLTVL.